This T cell receptor (beta chain) was recovered during a study of shared clonotypes between healthy human individuals. Study context: Donors had three CD4 naive, three CD4 memory, two CD8 naive and one CD8 memory plate apiece.

The V gene's germline CDR1 is MNHNY and CDR2 SVGAGI (reference sequence). V lost 6 bases and J lost 2; bases outside the gene matches: 5. This CDR3 comprises 14 residues. Donors comprised healthy HIV-negative adults lacking recent acute infections or vaccinations. Every immunoSEQ plate was one replicate of a subset's evenly spread DNA. In the original processing: Because ImmunoSEQ provided only junction sequences with no quality scores, the filtering differed. Produced via immunoSEQ multiplex PCR; TCRdb's table is partial and in-frame only. The V and J calls and clone size come from that table; D and trimming were worked out from the DNA. The data hold 2,500,000 or so clones, with 93% observed a single time.

Sample: naive CD4+ T cells from PBMCs. Subset reported: CD45RA+ positively selected. V gene TRBV6-6 combines with J gene TRBJ2-7; 9 bases align to TRBD1. The sequence derives from a man aged 18 to 29 in good health. Some clones in this sample may be carry-over from other donors' samples. The DNA of the CDR3 is TGTGCCAGCAGATTGGGACAGGGAACCTACGAGCAGTACTTC. This encodes CASRLGQGTYEQYF.